This TCR beta chain derives from a study of Graves' ophthalmopathy and Graves' hyperthyroidism. For repertoire sequencing, the TCR beta CDR3 regions were amplified from RNA transcripts. Second-round multiplex PCR followed a first-round RT-PCR using HTBI primers. TCRdb reanalysed the multiplex PCR reads using MiXCR and keeps one entry per CDR3 protein. The sample yields about 740,000 distinct CDR3 sequences, 35% to 50% seen once. The ends were cut back, 10 bases at V and 7 bases at J, with 16 bases in the middle. CDR1 is MNHNS and CDR2 is SASEGT in the germline V gene. The CDR3 runs to 13 residues. PBMCs originated in about 10 ml of fresh peripheral blood.

The chain carries TRBV6-1 and TRBJ1-4; weak D call: TRBD1 (5 bases). This TCR was sampled from an adult man with Graves' ophthalmopathy. The material sequenced was peripheral blood. In DNA form, the CDR3 reads TGTGCCACCTCCGAGGGGATCGGTGAAAAACTGTTTTTT. Protein sequence: CATSEGIGEKLFF.